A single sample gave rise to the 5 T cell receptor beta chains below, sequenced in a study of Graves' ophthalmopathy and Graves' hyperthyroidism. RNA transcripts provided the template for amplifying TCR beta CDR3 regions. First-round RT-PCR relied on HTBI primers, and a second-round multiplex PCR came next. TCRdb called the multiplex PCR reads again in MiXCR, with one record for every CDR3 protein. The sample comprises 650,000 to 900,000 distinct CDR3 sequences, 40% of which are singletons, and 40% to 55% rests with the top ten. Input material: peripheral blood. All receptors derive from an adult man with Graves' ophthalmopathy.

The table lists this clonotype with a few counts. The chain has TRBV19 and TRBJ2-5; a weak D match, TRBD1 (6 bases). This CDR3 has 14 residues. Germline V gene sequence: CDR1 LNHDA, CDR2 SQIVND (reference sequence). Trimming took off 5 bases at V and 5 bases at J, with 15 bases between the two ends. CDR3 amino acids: CASSQQGGVETQYF. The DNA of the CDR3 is TGTGCCAGTAGTCAACAGGGCGGAGTGGAGACCCAGTACTTC. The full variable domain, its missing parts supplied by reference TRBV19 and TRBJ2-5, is DGGITQSPKYLFRKEGQNVTLSCEQNLNHDAMYWYRQDPGQGLRLIYYSQIVNDFQKGDIAEGYSVSREKKESFPLTVTSAQKNPTAFYLCASSQQGGVETQYFGPGTRLLVL.

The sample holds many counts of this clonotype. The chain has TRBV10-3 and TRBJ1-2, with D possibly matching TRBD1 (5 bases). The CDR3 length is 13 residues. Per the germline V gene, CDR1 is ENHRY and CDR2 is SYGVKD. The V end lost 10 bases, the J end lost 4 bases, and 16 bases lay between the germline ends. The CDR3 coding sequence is TGTGCCAGCAGCTTACAGGCAGTCTATGGCTACACCTTC. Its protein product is CASSLQAVYGYTF.

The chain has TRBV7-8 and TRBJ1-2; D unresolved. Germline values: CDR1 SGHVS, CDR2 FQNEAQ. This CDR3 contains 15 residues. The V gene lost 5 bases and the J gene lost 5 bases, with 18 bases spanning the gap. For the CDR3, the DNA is TGTGCCAGCAGCCCGCCGACCCTCTTATCATATGGCTACACCTTC. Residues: CASSPPTLLSYGYTF.

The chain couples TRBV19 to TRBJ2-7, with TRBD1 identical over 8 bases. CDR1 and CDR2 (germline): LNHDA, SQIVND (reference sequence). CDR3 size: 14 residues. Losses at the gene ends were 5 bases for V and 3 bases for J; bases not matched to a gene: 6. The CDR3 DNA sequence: TGTGCCAGTAGTGTGGGACAGGTAGACTACGAGCAGTACTTC. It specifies CASSVGQVDYEQYF.

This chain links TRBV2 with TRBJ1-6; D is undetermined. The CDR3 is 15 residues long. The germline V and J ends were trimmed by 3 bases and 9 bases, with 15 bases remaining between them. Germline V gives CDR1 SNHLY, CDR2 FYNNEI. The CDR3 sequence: CASSESVTTISPLHF. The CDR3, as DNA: TGTGCCAGCAGTGAGTCAGTCACAACCATTTCACCCCTCCACTTT.